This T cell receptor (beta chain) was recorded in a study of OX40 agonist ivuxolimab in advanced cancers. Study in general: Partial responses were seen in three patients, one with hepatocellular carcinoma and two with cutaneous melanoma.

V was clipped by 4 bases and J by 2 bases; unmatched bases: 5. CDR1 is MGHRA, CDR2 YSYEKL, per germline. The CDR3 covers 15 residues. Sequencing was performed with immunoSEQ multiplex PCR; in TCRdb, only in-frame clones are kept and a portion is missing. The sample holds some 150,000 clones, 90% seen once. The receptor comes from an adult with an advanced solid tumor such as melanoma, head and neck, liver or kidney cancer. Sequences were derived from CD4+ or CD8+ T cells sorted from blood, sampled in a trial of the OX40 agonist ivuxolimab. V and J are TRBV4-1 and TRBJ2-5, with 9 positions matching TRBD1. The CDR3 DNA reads TGCGCCAGCAGCCGCGGGACAGGGCCACAAGAGACCCAGTACTTC. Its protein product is CASSRGTGPQETQYF.